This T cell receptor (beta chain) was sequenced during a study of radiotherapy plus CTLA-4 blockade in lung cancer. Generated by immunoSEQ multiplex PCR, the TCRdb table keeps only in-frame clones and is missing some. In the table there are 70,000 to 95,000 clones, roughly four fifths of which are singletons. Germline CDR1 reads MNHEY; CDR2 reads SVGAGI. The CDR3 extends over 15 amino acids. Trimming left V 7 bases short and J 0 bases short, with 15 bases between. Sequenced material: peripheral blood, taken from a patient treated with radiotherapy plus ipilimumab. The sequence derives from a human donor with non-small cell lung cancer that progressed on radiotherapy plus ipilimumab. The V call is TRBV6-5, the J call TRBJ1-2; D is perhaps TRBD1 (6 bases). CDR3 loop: CASTLNRAPNYGYTF. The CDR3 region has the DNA TGTGCCAGCACCCTAAACAGGGCACCTAACTATGGCTACACCTTC.